A selection of T cell receptor beta chains follows, all from one sample in a study of blood T cells in healthy people across ages. TCRdb re-analysed the 5' RACE reads in MiXCR, keeping a single row per CDR3 protein. The table lists 850,000 to 1,000,000 distinct CDR3 sequences, about 48% of them singletons. The sequenced sample consisted of blood. The source of these receptors is a man aged 25 to 40 in good health. Each CDR3 is given with its conserved first and last residue. The D gene is left open where the match is weak. Expanded clones get a size class; other rows say once, few or many, or leave the size out.

clone_size,d_call,v_call,j_call,cdr3_nt,cdr3_aa
.,.,TRBV3-1,TRBJ1-4,TGTGCCAGCAGCCTCCTCCACGGGGAAAAACTGTTTTTT,CASSLLHGEKLFF
many,.,TRBV7-2,TRBJ2-7,TGTGCCAGCAGCTTAGCGTGGGGCCTCTACTACGAGCAGTACTTC,CASSLAWGLYYEQYF
.,TRBD2,TRBV24-1,TRBJ2-4,TGTGCCACCAGTGACAGCGGGGGGCCCTCGGACATTCAGTACTTC,CATSDSGGPSDIQYF
.,.,TRBV7-9,TRBJ1-5,TGTGCCAGCAGCCCCCTGGGTGAGGGCCTCAATCAGCCCCAGCATTTT,CASSPLGEGLNQPQHF
.,.,TRBV3-1,TRBJ1-2,TGTGCCAGCAGCCCCCCGGGACACCTTAATGGCTGCACCTTC,CASSPPGHLNGCTF
.,.,TRBV6-5,TRBJ2-1,TGTGCCAGCAGTTACGCCCCAGACAGCTACAATGAGCAGTTCTTC,CASSYAPDSYNEQFF
few,.,TRBV5-1,TRBJ2-5,TGCGCCAGCAGCTACCGGCCGGGACACCAAGAGACCCAGTACTTC,CASSYRPGHQETQYF
.,.,TRBV29-1,TRBJ2-1,TGCAGCGTCAGAAGGACTATCGGGCCCTACAATGAGCAGTTCTTC,CSVRRTIGPYNEQFF
.,.,TRBV21-1,TRBJ2-1,TGTGCCAGCAGCGCTCAGCGGGGCAGGGGTGCGAATGAGCAGTTCTTC,CASSAQRGRGANEQFF
few,TRBD1,TRBV20-1,TRBJ1-6,TGCAGTGCCCAGGGGGCCAGGGGGCTCGGGAATTCACCCCTCCACTTT,CSAQGARGLGNSPLHF